These 11 T cell receptor beta chains were all obtained from the same sample, sequenced in a study of blood T cells in healthy people across ages. Sample-barcoded 5' priming and a J-beta primer mix drove a second PCR of roughly 6 to 12 cycles. TCRdb recomputed calls from the 5' RACE reads with MiXCR, one row per CDR3 protein. The profile covers around 1,500,000 distinct CDR3 sequences, with approximately 30% appearing a single time and 7% to 9% taken by the ten largest. Sequenced: blood. These receptors originate from a woman in her 30s in good health.

The V and J genes are TRBV5-1 and TRBJ2-7; tentatively, D is TRBD2 (6 bases). Trimming took off 3 bases at V and 3 bases at J, with 16 bases between the two ends. This CDR3 contains 15 residues. Germline CDR1 and CDR2: SGHRS and YFSETQ. The DNA of the CDR3 is TGCGCCAGCAGCTCTGGCGGGGTCCAGATCTACGAGCAGTACTTC. Amino acids: CASSSGGVQIYEQYF.

V usage is TRBV2 and J usage is TRBJ1-2, with D unclear. V lost 3 bases, J lost 8 bases, and 13 bases lay in between. This CDR3 spans 13 amino acids. Germline-derived CDR1 and CDR2 are SNHLY and FYNNEI. As DNA, the CDR3 is TGTGCCAGCAGTGAGCTGGGCCGAAGCGGCTACACCTTC. Translated: CASSELGRSGYTF.

There are a few counts of this clonotype. The junction departs from the called germline gene at one end, perhaps through a read error. The chain is built from TRBV18 and TRBJ2-5, with D uncertain. The CDR3 has 13 residues. Germline CDR1 KGHSH, CDR2 LQKENI. The CDR3 DNA reads TGTGCCAGCTCGCCACAGATCCAAGAGACCCAGTACTTC. Translation: CASSPQIQETQYF.

This chain joins TRBV5-1 and TRBJ1-2; the D is unclear. Trimming cost V 5 bases and J 0 bases, with 14 bases left between them. CDR3 length: 15 residues. Germline V CDR1 and CDR2: SGHRS, YFSETQ. The CDR3 coding sequence is TGCGCCAGCAGATCGGGGATTAGGTCTAACTATGGCTACACCTTC. Its protein product is CASRSGIRSNYGYTF.

This clonotype showed up just a few times. The rearrangement links TRBV6-2 or TRBV6-3 to TRBJ2-1; the match to TRBD2 covers 10 bases. Germline V lookup: CDR1 MNHEY, CDR2 SVGEGT. Unmatched junction bases numbered 7, after V lost 2 bases and J lost 9 bases. The CDR3 contains 15 residues. This CDR3 is CASSYVSSGRTEQFF. In DNA form, the CDR3 reads TGTGCCAGCAGTTACGTGTCTAGCGGGAGAACTGAGCAGTTCTTC.

The V call is TRBV16, the J call TRBJ2-4; D might be TRBD1 (5 bases). Germline CDR1 KGHSY, CDR2 FQNENV. CDR3 length: 11 residues. Trimming pared 3 bases from V and 13 bases from J, leaving 10 bases between. CDR3 nucleotide sequence: TGTGCCAGCAGCCAGTCTGGGGCCCAGTACTTC. It encodes CASSQSGAQYF.

Regarding this clonotype: A much larger clone is a single base away; this may be a read error. The V gene is TRBV18, the J gene TRBJ2-1; weak D call: TRBD1 (8 bases). Germline values: CDR1 KGHSH, CDR2 LQKENI. V shed 3 bases and J shed 10 bases, with 19 bases lying between them. The CDR3 consists of 15 residues. The CDR3 coding sequence is TGTGCCAGCTCACCCGGACAGGGAGGGTTGCGAGAGCAGTTCTTC. Translating gives CASSPGQGGLREQFF.

This clonotype came up many times. In nucleotides, the CDR3 is TGCAGTGCCCCCGGGACTAGTCGAGGCAATGAGCAGTTCTTC. Protein product: CSAPGTSRGNEQFF. The J gene is TRBJ2-1, the V gene TRBV20-1; 8 bases are a match to TRBD2. Trimming removed 6 bases from V and 6 bases from J; junction bases left unmatched: 10. From germline, CDR1 is DFQATT and CDR2 SNEGSKA (reference sequence). The CDR3 totals 14 residues.

CDR3 sequence reads: CASSLDAGENTEAFF. The CDR3 coding sequence is TGTGCCAGCAGCTTAGATGCAGGGGAGAACACTGAAGCTTTCTTT. V usage is TRBV7-9 and J usage is TRBJ1-1; perhaps TRBD1 as D (6 bases). V was trimmed by 1 base and J by 1 base, leaving 10 bases between them. Per the germline V gene, CDR1 is SEHNR and CDR2 is FQNEAQ (reference sequence). CDR3 length equals 15 residues.

This clonotype has just a few counts. The chain employs TRBV6-5 and TRBJ1-1, with TRBD1 as a possible D gene (5 bases). Germline loops: CDR1 MNHEY, CDR2 SVGAGI. This CDR3 region has 11 residues. The V end was cut by 11 bases, the J end by 9 bases, with 16 bases between. The CDR3, as DNA: TGTGCCGCGGGGCAAGGACCCAAAGCTTTCTTT. This gives the protein CAAGQGPKAFF.

This clonotype was found a few times. V is TRBV12-3 or TRBV12-4 and J is TRBJ1-5; 9 bases align to TRBD1. J lost 2 bases, V lost 7 bases, and 9 bases had no gene match. The CDR3 sequence is 16 residues long. The CDR3, as DNA: TGTGCCAGCACTTCGACAGGGGGTAGGGGCAATCAGCCCCAGCATTTT. It is translated as CASTSTGGRGNQPQHF.